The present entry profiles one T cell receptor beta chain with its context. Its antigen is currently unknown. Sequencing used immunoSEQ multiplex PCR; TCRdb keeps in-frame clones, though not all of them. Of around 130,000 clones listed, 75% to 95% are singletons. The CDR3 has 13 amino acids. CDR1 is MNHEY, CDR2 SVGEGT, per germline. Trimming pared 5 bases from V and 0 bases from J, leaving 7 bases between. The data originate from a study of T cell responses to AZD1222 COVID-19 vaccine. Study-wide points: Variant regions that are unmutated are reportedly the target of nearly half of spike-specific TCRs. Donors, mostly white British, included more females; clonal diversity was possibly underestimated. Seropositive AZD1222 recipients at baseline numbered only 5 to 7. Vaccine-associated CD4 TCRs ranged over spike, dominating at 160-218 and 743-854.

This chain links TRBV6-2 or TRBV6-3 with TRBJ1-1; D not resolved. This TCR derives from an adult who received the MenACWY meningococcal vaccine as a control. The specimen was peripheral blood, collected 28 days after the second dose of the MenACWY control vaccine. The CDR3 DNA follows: TGTGCCAGCAGTGGACTGTTGAACACTGAAGCTTTCTTT. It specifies CASSGLLNTEAFF.